This paragraph reports one TCR beta chain. Its matching antigen is unknown. Samples came from healthy bone marrow donors. The CDR3 has 16 residues. Germline CDR1 is KGHSH and CDR2 is LQKENI. Trimming stripped 3 bases from V and 0 bases from J, with 12 bases between. The sample originates from a study of cytomegalovirus exposure and HLA in healthy donors. PCR employed 60 Vbeta and 13 Jbeta primers. The table came from immunoSEQ multiplex PCR; TCRdb's copy has only in-frame clones and leaves some out. The sample holds 85,000 to 120,000 clones, 60% to 80% seen once. Study-level points and caveats: In a later analysis, at a false discovery rate of 0.05, 16,951 TCR beta sequences matched HLA alleles.

Material: PBMCs. This receptor was identified in a male donor in good health and CMV-seropositive. This chain uses TRBV18 with TRBJ1-3; D gene unclear. CDR3 region: CASSPIRLRSGNTIYF. In DNA, the CDR3 is TGTGCCAGCTCACCCATTAGACTTCGCTCTGGAAACACCATATATTTT.